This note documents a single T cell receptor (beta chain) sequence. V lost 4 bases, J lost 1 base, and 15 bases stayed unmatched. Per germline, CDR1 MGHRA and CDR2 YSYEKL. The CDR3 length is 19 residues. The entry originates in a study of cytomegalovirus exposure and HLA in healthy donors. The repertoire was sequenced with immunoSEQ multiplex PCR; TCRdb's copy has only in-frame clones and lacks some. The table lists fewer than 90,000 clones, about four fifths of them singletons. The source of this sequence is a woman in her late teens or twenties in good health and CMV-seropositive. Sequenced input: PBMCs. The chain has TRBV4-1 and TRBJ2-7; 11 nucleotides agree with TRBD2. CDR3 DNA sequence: TGCGCCAGCAGCCGCTACACCGGGACTAGCGGTGACTCTTCCTACGAGCAGTACTTC. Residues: CASSRYTGTSGDSSYEQYF.